A single T cell receptor (beta chain) is shown here with its context. What it recognizes is unknown. The PCR ran on 60 Vbeta and 13 Jbeta primers. Clones were read by immunoSEQ multiplex PCR, and TCRdb kept only the in-frame ones, dropping some. The table has fewer than 120,000 clones, 60% to 85% seen once. This entry comes from a study of cytomegalovirus exposure and HLA in healthy donors. Study context: Previous work identified roughly 120 million unique TCR beta sequences from 200 million or so T cells. Study observations and caveats: Testing in vitro showed a few CMV-associated chains specific for CMV antigens. Per a prior analysis, the majority of TCR beta V segments were productive roughly 87% or roughly 30% of the time.

Donors sampled were nominally healthy, though unrecorded immune exposures were likely. Germline V lookup: CDR1 SGHRS, CDR2 YFSETQ. This CDR3 spans 16 amino acids. The V and J ends lost 3 bases and 3 bases, in that order; junction bases with no gene match: 4. This rearrangement joins TRBV5-1 to TRBJ2-1; 12 nucleotides line up with TRBD2. Material for sequencing was PBMCs. This receptor was identified in a woman in her sixties in good health and CMV-seropositive. CDR3 bases: TGCGCCAGCAGCTGGGGACTAGCGGGCGTCTACAATGAGCAGTTCTTC. This translates into CASSWGLAGVYNEQFF.